Following are 26 T cell receptor beta chains from one sample sequenced in a study of blood T cell repertoires in COVID-19. The table came from immunoSEQ multiplex PCR; TCRdb's copy has only in-frame clones and leaves some out. The sample lists hundreds of thousands of clones; 80% to 90% were seen once. What was sequenced was PBMCs or T cells enriched from blood (not recorded which). These receptors originate from a man aged 18 to 29 who had recovered from COVID-19.

V usage is TRBV4-1 and J usage is TRBJ1-5; D call uncertain. The V end lost 0 bases, the J end lost 0 bases, and 6 bases lay between the germline ends. Germline CDR1 reads MGHRA; CDR2 reads YSYEKL. This CDR3 is built from 15 residues. The CDR3 is CASSQDSYSNQPQHF. The CDR3 DNA is TGCGCCAGCAGCCAAGATAGTTATAGCAATCAGCCCCAGCATTTT.

J is TRBJ1-1 and V is TRBV27; D might be TRBD1 (5 bases). Germline CDR1 MNHEY, CDR2 SMNVEV (reference sequence). CDR3 length equals 14 residues. Trimming took 7 bases from V and 1 from J, leaving 13 bases between them. CDR3 protein: CASISFGGNTEAFF. The CDR3 region has the DNA TGTGCCAGCATTAGTTTCGGGGGGAACACTGAAGCTTTCTTT.

The rearrangement uses TRBV5-1 and TRBJ1-3, with D uncertain. V gave up 0 bases and J gave up 0 bases, with 10 bases separating them. The CDR3 runs 16 residues. CDR1 is SGHRS and CDR2 is YFSETQ in the germline V gene. CDR3 amino acids: CASSLAGLTSGNTIYF. DNA of the CDR3: TGCGCCAGCAGCTTGGCCGGGTTGACCTCTGGAAACACCATATATTTT.

This chain joins TRBV24-1 and TRBJ1-5; D gene unclear. The CDR3 is 14 residues long. The V and J ends lost 3 bases and 6 bases respectively, with 11 bases between them. Germline lookup yields CDR1 KGHDR and CDR2 SFDVKD. The DNA of the CDR3 is TGTGCCACCAGTGATGGCGGGAGCGGTCAGCCCCAGCATTTT. Translation gives CATSDGGSGQPQHF.

This chain joins TRBV14 and TRBJ2-2; TRBD1 is a possible D gene (5 bases). The CDR3 is made up of 15 amino acids. The V gene lost 0 bases and the J gene lost 5 bases, with 10 bases spanning the gap. The germline V gene has CDR1 SGHDN and CDR2 FVKESK. CDR3 bases: TGTGCCAGCAGCCAAGATCCCCCAGGGACCGGGGAGCTGTTTTTT. Translated, it gives CASSQDPPGTGELFF.

Written as DNA, the CDR3 is TGTGCCAGCAGTGAACGAGGCAGTTCACCCCTCCACTTT. It translates to CASSERGSSPLHF. The V call is TRBV28, the J call TRBJ1-6; D uncertain. The germline V gene has CDR1 MDHEN and CDR2 SYDVKM. The CDR3 is made up of 13 amino acids. V lost 5 bases and J lost 9, with 11 bases in between.

V usage is TRBV5-1 and J usage is TRBJ2-3; TRBD2 agrees at 12 bases. Trimming at V came to 1 base and at J to 3 bases, leaving 6 bases not matched to a gene. This CDR3 spans 17 amino acids. Looked up from germline, CDR1 is SGHRS and CDR2 is YFSETQ. This chain's CDR3 is CASSLWATSGGTDTQYF. CDR3 bases: TGCGCCAGCAGCTTGTGGGCGACTAGCGGGGGAACAGATACGCAGTATTTT.

The chain is built from TRBV4-1 and TRBJ1-1; D is uncertain. In germline, CDR1 is MGHRA, CDR2 YSYEKL. V dropped 0 bases and J dropped 5 bases, with 13 bases sitting between them. The CDR3 covers 15 residues. CDR3: CASSQDMTGGTEAFF. The CDR3 region has the DNA TGCGCCAGCAGCCAAGACATGACTGGTGGGACTGAAGCTTTCTTT.

J is TRBJ1-1 and V is TRBV19, with 9 nucleotides matching TRBD1. Looked up from germline, CDR1 is LNHDA and CDR2 is SQIVND (reference sequence). V shed 2 bases and J 8 bases; nucleotides not matched to a gene: 6. The CDR3 covers 14 residues. The CDR3 spells CASSIITTGGEAFF. The CDR3 DNA follows: TGTGCCAGTAGTATAATTACAACAGGGGGCGAAGCTTTCTTT.

The genes are TRBV9 and TRBJ2-1; 8 bases fit TRBD2. Germline V gives CDR1 SGDLS, CDR2 YYNGEE. This CDR3 contains 16 residues. V lost 1 base to trimming and J lost 4 bases; unmatched junction nucleotides: 7. CDR3 residues: CASSVSAGVLYNEQFF. The CDR3 DNA sequence: TGTGCCAGCAGCGTATCAGCGGGGGTGCTGTACAATGAGCAGTTCTTC.

The V call is TRBV2, the J call TRBJ1-1; D call uncertain. V lost 7 bases and J lost 2, with 14 bases in between. Germline V gene data show CDR1 as SNHLY and CDR2 as FYNNEI. This CDR3 spans 14 amino acids. In DNA form, the CDR3 reads TGTGCCAGCAAAAGGTTGCAGGCTAACACTGAAGCTTTCTTT. This codes for CASKRLQANTEAFF.

This clone was observed a handful of times. The chain carries TRBV13 and TRBJ2-3, with TRBD1 as a possible D gene (5 bases). CDR1 is PRHDT and CDR2 is FYEKMQ in the germline V gene (reference sequence). The CDR3 length is 16 residues. V lost 1 base to trimming and J lost 1 base, with 12 bases between them. DNA for the CDR3: TGTGCCAGCAGCTTAGATGGGGCGTTTGGCACAGATACGCAGTATTTT. Translating it yields CASSLDGAFGTDTQYF. The variable domain in full, completed from reference TRBV13 and TRBJ2-3, reads AAGVIQSPRHLIKEKRETATLKCYPIPRHDTVYWYQQGPGQDPQFLISFYEKMQSDKGSIPDRFSAQQFSDYHSELNMSSLELGDSALYFCASSLDGAFGTDTQYFGPGTRLTVL.

This sequence joins TRBV4-3 and TRBJ2-1; D not resolved. Germline CDR1 is LGHNA and CDR2 is YSLEER. The CDR3 covers 15 residues. The germline V and J ends were trimmed by 4 bases and 3 bases, with 13 bases remaining between them. CDR3 amino acids: CASSLTNYDYNEQFF. The CDR3 DNA follows: TGCGCCAGCAGCCTAACAAACTACGACTACAATGAGCAGTTCTTC.

The chain joins TRBV4-3 to TRBJ1-5; weak D call: TRBD1 (6 bases). This CDR3 comprises 16 residues. Germline V gene data show CDR1 as LGHNA and CDR2 as YSLEER. Deletions cut 1 base from V and 6 bases from J, with 16 bases between. CDR3 loop: CASSQGAGDSFQPQHF. Here the CDR3 DNA reads TGCGCCAGCAGCCAAGGGGCAGGGGATTCCTTTCAGCCCCAGCATTTT.

The chain uses TRBV10-3 and TRBJ2-1; 8 bases fit TRBD2. The CDR3 has 14 residues. Germline-derived CDR1 and CDR2 are ENHRY and SYGVKD. The J segment lost 8 bases and the V segment lost 8 bases, leaving 11 bases of the junction unmatched. CDR3 region: CAISQNPAGDEQFF. In DNA, the CDR3 is TGTGCCATCTCACAGAATCCAGCGGGGGATGAGCAGTTCTTC.

This sequence joins TRBV28 and TRBJ1-3; tentative D call: TRBD1 (5 bases). Germline CDR1 and CDR2: MDHEN and SYDVKM. The CDR3 is 14 residues long. V lost 2 bases to trimming and J lost 1 base, with 6 bases between them. CDR3 in DNA: TGTGCCAGCAGTTTACAGGGATCTGGAAACACCATATATTTT. This encodes CASSLQGSGNTIYF.

The rearrangement joins TRBV3-1 (or the pseudogene TRBV3-2) to TRBJ1-1; possibly TRBD1 for D (5 bases). V lost 4 bases to trimming and J lost 4 bases, with 13 bases between them. Germline V lookup: CDR1 LGHDT, CDR2 YNNKEL (reference sequence). This CDR3 region has 14 residues. The CDR3 DNA reads as TGTGCCAGCAGCCCCTTCGCCAGGGCCACTGAAGCTTTCTTT. The encoded protein is CASSPFARATEAFF.

This sequence joins TRBV25-1 and TRBJ1-1, with 8 bases matching TRBD1. CDR1 and CDR2 from the germline V gene are MGHDK and SYGVNS. V lost 5 bases and J lost 0; bases outside the gene matches: 2. This CDR3 comprises 14 residues. The chain's CDR3 is CASSQDRVNTEAFF. DNA for the CDR3: TGTGCCAGCAGTCAGGACAGGGTGAACACTGAAGCTTTCTTT.

The J gene is TRBJ2-7, the V gene TRBV28; TRBD1 matches at 7 bases. CDR3 length: 14 amino acids. Germline CDR1 and CDR2: MDHEN and SYDVKM. The trim removed 5 bases at V and 1 base at J, leaving 5 bases unmatched. The CDR3 bases are TGTGCCAGCAGTGGGGGACAGCCGTCCTACGAGCAGTACTTC. Protein sequence: CASSGGQPSYEQYF.

J is TRBJ1-5 and V is TRBV27; D unresolved. The V and J ends lost 6 bases and 0 bases respectively, with 12 bases between them. Germline CDR1 is MNHEY and CDR2 is SMNVEV (reference sequence). This CDR3 has 15 residues. The CDR3 coding sequence is TGTGCCAGCAGCGCCCAGGAGGGTAGCAATCAGCCCCAGCATTTT. Amino acids: CASSAQEGSNQPQHF.

V gene TRBV19 combines with J gene TRBJ1-2; D not certain. CDR1 is LNHDA, CDR2 SQIVND, per germline (reference sequence). The V and J ends lost 5 bases and 4 bases respectively, with 20 bases between them. This CDR3 contains 16 residues. The CDR3 DNA is TGTGCCAGTAGTCCTGAGGACTGGGATCATCCCTATGGCTACACCTTC. Amino acids: CASSPEDWDHPYGYTF.

The chain combines TRBV10-3 with TRBJ2-5; TRBD2 agrees at 7 bases. J was trimmed by 3 bases and V by 2 bases; bases with no gene match: 6. The CDR3 is made up of 15 amino acids. From germline, CDR1 is ENHRY and CDR2 SYGVKD. CDR3 DNA: TGTGCCATCAGTGAGGCCACTAGCGTCGAAGAGACCCAGTACTTC. This codes for CAISEATSVEETQYF.

The rearrangement links TRBV19 to TRBJ2-1, with 8 bases that match TRBD1. Per the germline V gene, CDR1 is LNHDA and CDR2 is SQIVND (reference sequence). Trimming cost V 7 bases and J 7 bases; bases outside gene matches: 18. This CDR3 comprises 17 residues. The chain's CDR3 is CASTNNIQDRVGNEQFF. In nucleotides, the CDR3 is TGTGCCAGTACCAATAACATCCAGGACAGGGTGGGAAATGAGCAGTTCTTC.

The chain carries TRBV2 and TRBJ2-1; D may be TRBD2 (7 bases). CDR1 and CDR2 from the germline V gene are SNHLY and FYNNEI. Trimming left V 7 bases short and J 4 bases short, with 14 bases between. The CDR3 contains 14 residues. The CDR3 DNA reads TGTGCCAGCATGGGGGGGCCGGGGTACAATGAGCAGTTCTTC. This codes for CASMGGPGYNEQFF.

The rearrangement uses TRBV13 and TRBJ1-2; 8 bases agree with TRBD1. The CDR3 has 15 amino acids. CDR1 and CDR2 (germline): PRHDT, FYEKMQ (reference sequence). V trimming: 5 bases; J trimming: 1 base; junction bases outside the gene matches: 6. The CDR3 bases are TGTGCCAGCAGCGGCCGGGACAGGATTAACTATGGCTACACCTTC. Translated, it gives CASSGRDRINYGYTF. Combining the CDR3 with reference TRBV13 and TRBJ1-2 gives the whole variable domain AAGVIQSPRHLIKEKRETATLKCYPIPRHDTVYWYQQGPGQDPQFLISFYEKMQSDKGSIPDRFSAQQFSDYHSELNMSSLELGDSALYFCASSGRDRINYGYTFGSGTRLTVV.

The rearrangement links TRBV7-2 to TRBJ1-4; TRBD1 aligns across 9 bases. CDR1 is SGHTA and CDR2 is FQGNSA in the germline V gene. V was clipped by 6 bases and J by 6 bases; unmatched bases: 5. The CDR3 has 14 amino acids. CDR3 sequence reads: CASRRQGGDEKLFF. The DNA for the CDR3 is TGTGCCAGCAGAAGACAGGGGGGGGATGAAAAACTGTTTTTT.